What follows describes a single T cell receptor (beta chain). Its antigen is unidentified. The data were obtained in a study of long-term antiretroviral therapy in people with HIV. Study-wide findings and caveats: HIV repertoires covered narrower CDR3 length ranges than controls did. Pre-ART expanded clones dominated the repertoire at every time point.

There were no participants with HIV treated outside the United States. The content of samples before DNA extraction was about 0.95-10 million cryopreserved PBMC. Germline V gene lookup returns CDR1 SGHNT and CDR2 YENEEA. V was pared by 5 bases and J by 2 bases, with 13 bases between. The length of the CDR3 is 14 residues. The libraries were made with immunoSEQ v3.0 at survey level. Some clones are missing from TCRdb's copy, which holds only in-frame ones; the method was immunoSEQ multiplex PCR. This table holds about 22,000 clones, less than 80% found once. The chain has TRBV11-3 and TRBJ2-7; a weak D match, TRBD2 (5 bases). The TCR was taken from a woman aged 35 to 49 with HIV. The starting material was unsorted PBMCs, obtained 1.2 years after starting antiretroviral therapy. CDR3 protein: CASSRIGEPYEQYF. CDR3 sequence (DNA): TGTGCCAGCAGCCGTATTGGGGAGCCCTACGAGCAGTACTTC.